Listed here are 14 T cell receptor beta chains from one sample, sequenced in a study of OX40 agonist ivuxolimab in advanced cancers. Using immunoSEQ multiplex PCR, the repertoire was profiled, and TCRdb retains in-frame clones only, with some absent. The data contain around 75,000 clones, 89% of them singletons. The sequenced sample was CD4+ or CD8+ T cells sorted from blood, obtained in a trial of the OX40 agonist ivuxolimab. The receptors were gathered from an adult with an advanced solid tumor such as melanoma, head and neck, liver or kidney cancer.

The V and J genes are TRBV6-6 and TRBJ2-5, with no clear D. V was trimmed by 4 bases and J by 2 bases, leaving 11 bases between them. CDR1 and CDR2 (germline): MNHNY, SVGAGI (reference sequence). The CDR3 runs 14 residues. The CDR3, as DNA: TGTGCCAGCAGTTCCACGAGCAGACAAGAGACCCAGTACTTC. Translated: CASSSTSRQETQYF.

In DNA form, the CDR3 reads TGCGCCAGCAGCTTGGTTGCGGGGGGGCACAATGAGCAGTTCTTC. Its translation is CASSLVAGGHNEQFF. V is TRBV5-1 and J is TRBJ2-1; 9 positions agree with TRBD2. V was pared by 0 bases and J by 5 bases, with 3 bases of the junction left unmatched. The CDR3 is 15 amino acids. Per the germline V gene, CDR1 is SGHRS and CDR2 is YFSETQ.

This chain links TRBV27 with TRBJ2-7; D remains unclear. Germline loops: CDR1 MNHEY, CDR2 SMNVEV (reference sequence). CDR3 length: 13 residues. The V gene lost 2 bases and the J gene lost 2 bases, with 7 bases spanning the gap. In DNA, the CDR3 is TGTGCCAGCAGTTTAATGGGCCCCTACGAGCAGTACTTC. Translating it yields CASSLMGPYEQYF.

This clone appeared once. One junction end does not reproduce the germline sequence, and a read error may be involved. Other DNA sequences within the sample encode an identical CDR3. The J gene is TRBJ1-1, the V gene TRBV25-1, with a weak D call TRBD1 (6 bases). The CDR3 has 14 residues. The germline gives CDR1 MGHDK, CDR2 SYGVNS. The CDR3 sequence: CASSEARGHTEAFF. DNA for the CDR3: TGTGCCAGCAGTGAAGCCAGGGGTCACACTGAGGCTTTCTTT.

The chain employs TRBV5-1 and TRBJ2-3; D remains ambiguous. V lost 4 bases and J lost 0, with 15 bases in between. Germline V gene data show CDR1 as SGHRS and CDR2 as YFSETQ. The CDR3 length is 16 residues. CDR3 sequence (DNA): TGCGCCAGCAGCCCGAAGGTTGGCCCTAGCACAGATACGCAGTATTTT. Translated, it gives CASSPKVGPSTDTQYF.

V usage is TRBV4-1 and J usage is TRBJ2-7; 8 positions agree with TRBD2. J was trimmed by 2 bases and V by 5 bases; bases with no gene match: 5. CDR3 size: 14 residues. Germline CDR1 MGHRA, CDR2 YSYEKL. CDR3 in amino acids: CASSKLAVTYEQYF. The CDR3 nucleotides are TGCGCCAGCAGCAAACTAGCGGTGACCTACGAGCAGTACTTC.

The J gene is TRBJ1-1, the V gene TRBV19; a possible D gene is TRBD1 (5 bases). The CDR3 consists of 16 residues. V was shortened by 7 bases and J by 1 base, with 19 bases between the two germline ends. Germline-derived CDR1 and CDR2 are LNHDA and SQIVND (reference sequence). This CDR3 reads CASNQQPDSPNTEAFF. The CDR3 coding sequence is TGTGCCAGTAACCAGCAACCTGACAGTCCGAACACTGAAGCTTTCTTT.

This sequence joins TRBV6-5 and TRBJ2-7; 12 bases match TRBD2. Losses at the gene ends were 4 bases for V and 3 bases for J; bases not matched to a gene: 4. In germline, CDR1 is MNHEY, CDR2 SVGAGI. The CDR3 has 15 amino acids. The CDR3 here is CASSSLAGGIYEQYF. In DNA, the CDR3 is TGTGCCAGCAGTTCTCTAGCGGGAGGGATCTACGAGCAGTACTTC.

The chain couples TRBV4-1 to TRBJ1-1; D may be TRBD1 (6 bases). Germline CDR1 reads MGHRA; CDR2 reads YSYEKL. Trimming shortened V by 4 bases and J by 7 bases, and 13 bases separated the two germline ends. This CDR3 is built from 13 residues. The CDR3 is CASSPGRGDEAFF. The CDR3, as DNA: TGCGCCAGCAGCCCCGGTAGGGGGGATGAAGCTTTCTTT.

The genes are TRBV6-6 and TRBJ1-5; tentative D call: TRBD1 (5 bases). The CDR3 is 15 amino acids. Germline V gene data show CDR1 as MNHNY and CDR2 as SVGAGI (reference sequence). Trimming took 11 bases from V and 2 from J, leaving 19 bases between them. The CDR3 DNA reads TGTGCCGGGGGTCCGGGTGTGGGGGGCAATCAGCCCCAGCATTTT. Translating it yields CAGGPGVGGNQPQHF.

The V gene is TRBV4-2, the J gene TRBJ1-2, with unresolved D. V was pared by 3 bases and J by 2 bases, with 13 bases between. There are 15 residues in the CDR3. In germline, CDR1 is LGHNA, CDR2 YNFKEQ. CDR3: CASSQGGTSNYGYTF. Here the CDR3 DNA reads TGTGCCAGCAGCCAGGGCGGTACTTCGAACTATGGCTACACCTTC.

V usage is TRBV11-3 and J usage is TRBJ2-1; a possible D gene is TRBD1 (5 bases). This CDR3 comprises 17 residues. The V gene's germline CDR1 is SGHNT and CDR2 YENEEA. V was clipped by 1 base and J by 0 bases, with 13 bases between them. This chain's CDR3 is CASSLGKGRASYNEQFF. DNA for the CDR3: TGTGCCAGCAGCTTAGGTAAGGGCAGGGCCTCCTACAATGAGCAGTTCTTC.

V gene TRBV7-2 combines with J gene TRBJ2-1, with D maybe TRBD2 (5 bases). The length of the CDR3 is 12 residues. Trimming stripped 0 bases from V and 10 bases from J, with 7 bases between. Germline V gene data show CDR1 as SGHTA and CDR2 as FQGNSA. The CDR3 DNA is TGTGCCAGCAGCTTAGCGGGGAGAGAGCAGTTCTTC. This sequence encodes CASSLAGREQFF.

The chain carries TRBV2 and TRBJ1-5; no clear D. Trimming took 4 bases from V and 0 from J, leaving 4 bases between them. The CDR3 contains 13 residues. Germline V lookup: CDR1 SNHLY, CDR2 FYNNEI. This CDR3 reads CASSAYSNQPQHF. CDR3 DNA: TGTGCCAGCAGTGCCTATAGCAATCAGCCCCAGCATTTT.